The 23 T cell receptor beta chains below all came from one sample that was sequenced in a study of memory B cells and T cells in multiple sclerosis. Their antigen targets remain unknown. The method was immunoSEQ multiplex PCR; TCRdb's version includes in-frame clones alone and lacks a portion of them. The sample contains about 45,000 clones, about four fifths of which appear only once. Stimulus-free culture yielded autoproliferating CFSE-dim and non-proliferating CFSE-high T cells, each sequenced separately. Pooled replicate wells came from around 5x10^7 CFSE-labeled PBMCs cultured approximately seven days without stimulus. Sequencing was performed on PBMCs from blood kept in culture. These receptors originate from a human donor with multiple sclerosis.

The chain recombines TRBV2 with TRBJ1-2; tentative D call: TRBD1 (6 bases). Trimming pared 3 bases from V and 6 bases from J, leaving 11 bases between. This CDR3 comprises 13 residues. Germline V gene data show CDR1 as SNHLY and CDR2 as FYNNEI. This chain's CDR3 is CASSDEGDHGYTF. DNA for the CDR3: TGTGCCAGCAGTGACGAGGGGGATCATGGCTACACCTTC.

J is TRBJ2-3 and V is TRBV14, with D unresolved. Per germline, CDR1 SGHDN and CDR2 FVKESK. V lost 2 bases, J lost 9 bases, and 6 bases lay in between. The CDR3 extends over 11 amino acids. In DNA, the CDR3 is TGTGCCAGCAGCCAACACAGCACGCAGTATTTT. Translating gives CASSQHSTQYF.

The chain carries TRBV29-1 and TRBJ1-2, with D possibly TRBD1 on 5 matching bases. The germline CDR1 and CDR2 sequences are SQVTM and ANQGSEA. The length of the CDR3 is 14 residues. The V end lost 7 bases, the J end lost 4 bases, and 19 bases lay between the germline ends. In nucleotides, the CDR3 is TGCAGCGCTACGTATCTAGGGGCGAGCTATGGCTACACCTTC. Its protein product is CSATYLGASYGYTF.

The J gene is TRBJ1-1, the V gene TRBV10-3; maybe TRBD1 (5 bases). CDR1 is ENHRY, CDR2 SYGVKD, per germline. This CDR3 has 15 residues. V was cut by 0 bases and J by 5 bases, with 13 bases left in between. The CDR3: CAISESEGLGTEAFF. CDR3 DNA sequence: TGTGCCATCAGTGAGTCAGAGGGGTTGGGGACTGAAGCTTTCTTT.

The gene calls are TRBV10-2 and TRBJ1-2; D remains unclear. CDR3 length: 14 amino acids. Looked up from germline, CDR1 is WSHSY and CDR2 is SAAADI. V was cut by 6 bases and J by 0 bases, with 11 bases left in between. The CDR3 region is CASRAGTANYGYTF. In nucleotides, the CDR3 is TGCGCCAGCAGAGCAGGCACAGCTAACTATGGCTACACCTTC.

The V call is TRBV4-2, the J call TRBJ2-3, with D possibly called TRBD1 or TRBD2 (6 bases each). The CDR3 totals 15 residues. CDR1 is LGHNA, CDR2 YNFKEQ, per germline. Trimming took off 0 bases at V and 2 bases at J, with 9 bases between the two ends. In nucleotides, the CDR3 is TGTGCCAGCAGCCAAGATTCGGGGGCCACAGATACGCAGTATTTT. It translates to CASSQDSGATDTQYF.

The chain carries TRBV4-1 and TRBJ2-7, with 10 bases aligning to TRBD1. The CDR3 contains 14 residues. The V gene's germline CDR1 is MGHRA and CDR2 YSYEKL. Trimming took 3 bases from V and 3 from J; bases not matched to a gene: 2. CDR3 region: CASSHRDRGYEQYF. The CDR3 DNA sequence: TGCGCCAGCAGCCACCGGGACAGGGGCTACGAGCAGTACTTC.

CDR3 protein: CASSEPAGELFF. The CDR3 DNA sequence: TGCGCCAGCAGTGAGCCCGCCGGGGAGCTGTTTTTT. J is TRBJ2-2 and V is TRBV10-1; no clear D. V lost 2 bases, J lost 6 bases, and 4 bases lay in between. Germline CDR1 and CDR2: WNHNN and SYGVQD (reference sequence). CDR3 length: 12 amino acids.

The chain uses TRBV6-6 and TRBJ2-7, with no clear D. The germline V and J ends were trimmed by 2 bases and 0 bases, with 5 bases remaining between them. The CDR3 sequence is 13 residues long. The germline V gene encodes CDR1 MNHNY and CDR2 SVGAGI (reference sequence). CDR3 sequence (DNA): TGTGCCAGCAGTTACCCGGGCTCCTACGAGCAGTACTTC. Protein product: CASSYPGSYEQYF.

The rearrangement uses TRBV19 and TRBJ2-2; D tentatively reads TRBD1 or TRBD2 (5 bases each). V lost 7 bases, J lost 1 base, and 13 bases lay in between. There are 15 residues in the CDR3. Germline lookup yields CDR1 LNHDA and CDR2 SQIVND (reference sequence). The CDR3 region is CASNTGGMNTGELFF. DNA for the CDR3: TGTGCCAGTAATACTGGGGGTATGAACACCGGGGAGCTGTTTTTT.

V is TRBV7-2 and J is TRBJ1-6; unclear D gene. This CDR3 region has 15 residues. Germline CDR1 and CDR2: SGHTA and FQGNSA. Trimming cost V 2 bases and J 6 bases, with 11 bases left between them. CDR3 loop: CASSLQGGPNSPLHF. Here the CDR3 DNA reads TGTGCCAGCAGCTTACAAGGCGGACCTAATTCACCCCTCCACTTT.

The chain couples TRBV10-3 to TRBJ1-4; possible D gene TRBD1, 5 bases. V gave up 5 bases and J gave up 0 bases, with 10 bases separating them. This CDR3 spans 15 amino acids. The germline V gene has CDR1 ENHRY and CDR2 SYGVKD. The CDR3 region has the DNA TGTGCCATCAGTCAGGGTTTCGCAACTAATGAAAAACTGTTTTTT. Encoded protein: CAISQGFATNEKLFF.

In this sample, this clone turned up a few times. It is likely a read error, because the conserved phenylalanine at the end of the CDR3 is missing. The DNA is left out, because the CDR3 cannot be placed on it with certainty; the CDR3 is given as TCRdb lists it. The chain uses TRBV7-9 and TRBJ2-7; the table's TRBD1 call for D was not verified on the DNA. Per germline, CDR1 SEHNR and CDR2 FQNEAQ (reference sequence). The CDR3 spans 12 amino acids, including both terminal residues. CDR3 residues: CASSDRDRQVII.

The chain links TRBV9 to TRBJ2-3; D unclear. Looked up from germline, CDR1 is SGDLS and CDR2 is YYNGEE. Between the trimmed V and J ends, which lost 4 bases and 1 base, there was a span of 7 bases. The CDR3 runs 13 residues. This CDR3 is CASSFTGTDTQYF. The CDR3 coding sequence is TGTGCCAGCAGCTTCACGGGCACAGATACGCAGTATTTT.

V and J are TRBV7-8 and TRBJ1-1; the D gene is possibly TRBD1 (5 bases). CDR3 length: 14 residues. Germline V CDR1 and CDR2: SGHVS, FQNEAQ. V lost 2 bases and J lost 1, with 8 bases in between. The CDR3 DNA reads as TGTGCCAGCAGCTTAATCGGACAGAACACTGAAGCTTTCTTT. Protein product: CASSLIGQNTEAFF.

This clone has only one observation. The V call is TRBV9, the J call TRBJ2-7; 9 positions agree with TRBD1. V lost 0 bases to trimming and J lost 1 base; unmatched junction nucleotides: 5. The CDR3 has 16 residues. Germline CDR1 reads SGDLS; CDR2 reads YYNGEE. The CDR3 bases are TGTGCCAGCAGCGTAGGACAGGGGGTTGGATCCTACGAGCAGTACTTC. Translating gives CASSVGQGVGSYEQYF.

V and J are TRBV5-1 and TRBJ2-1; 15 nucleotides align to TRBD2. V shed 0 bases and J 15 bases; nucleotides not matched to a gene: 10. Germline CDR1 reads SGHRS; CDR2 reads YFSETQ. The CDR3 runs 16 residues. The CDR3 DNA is TGCGCCAGCAGCTTGGAGGGACTAGCGGGGGGCCGTTCGGGGTTCTTC. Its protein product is CASSLEGLAGGRSGFF.

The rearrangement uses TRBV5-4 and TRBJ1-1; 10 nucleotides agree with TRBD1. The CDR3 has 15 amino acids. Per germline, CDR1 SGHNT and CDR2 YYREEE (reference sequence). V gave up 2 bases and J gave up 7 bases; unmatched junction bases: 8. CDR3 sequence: CASSLGKGTGVEAFF. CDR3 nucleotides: TGTGCCAGCAGCTTAGGGAAAGGGACAGGGGTTGAAGCTTTCTTT.

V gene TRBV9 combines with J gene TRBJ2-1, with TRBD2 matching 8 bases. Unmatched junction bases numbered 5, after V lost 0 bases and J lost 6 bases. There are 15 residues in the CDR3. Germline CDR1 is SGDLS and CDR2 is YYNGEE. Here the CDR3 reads CASSVGLATLNEQFF. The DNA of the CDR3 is TGTGCCAGCAGCGTAGGACTAGCGACACTCAATGAGCAGTTCTTC. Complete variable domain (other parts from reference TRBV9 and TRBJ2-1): DSGVTQTPKHLITATGQRVTLRCSPRSGDLSVYWYQQSLDQGLQFLIQYYNGEERAKGNILERFSAQQFPDLHSELNLSSLELGDSALYFCASSVGLATLNEQFFGPGTRLTVL.

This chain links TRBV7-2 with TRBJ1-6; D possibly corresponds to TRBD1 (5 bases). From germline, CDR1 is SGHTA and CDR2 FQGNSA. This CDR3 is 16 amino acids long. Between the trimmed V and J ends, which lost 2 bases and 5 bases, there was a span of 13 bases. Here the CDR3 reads CASSLTAGRNNSPLHF. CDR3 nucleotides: TGTGCCAGCAGCTTAACGGCAGGGAGGAATAATTCACCCCTCCACTTT.

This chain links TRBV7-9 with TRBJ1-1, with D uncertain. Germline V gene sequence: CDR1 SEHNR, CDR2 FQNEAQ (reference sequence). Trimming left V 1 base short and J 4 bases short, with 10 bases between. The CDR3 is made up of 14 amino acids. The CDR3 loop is CASSLEGPSTEAFF. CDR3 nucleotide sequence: TGTGCCAGCAGCTTAGAGGGCCCTTCCACTGAAGCTTTCTTT.

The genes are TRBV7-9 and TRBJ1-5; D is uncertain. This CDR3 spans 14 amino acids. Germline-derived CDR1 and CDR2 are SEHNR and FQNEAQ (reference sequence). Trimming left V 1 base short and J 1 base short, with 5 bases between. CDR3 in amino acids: CASSLEGSNQPQHF. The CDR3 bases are TGTGCCAGCAGCTTAGAAGGGAGCAATCAGCCCCAGCATTTT.

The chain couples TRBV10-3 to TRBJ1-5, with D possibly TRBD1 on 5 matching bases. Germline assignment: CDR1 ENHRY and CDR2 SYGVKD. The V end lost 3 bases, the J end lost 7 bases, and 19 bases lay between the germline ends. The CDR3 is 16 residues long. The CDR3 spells CAISERAGMSRQPQHF. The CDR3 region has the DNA TGTGCCATCAGTGAAAGGGCAGGGATGTCTAGGCAGCCCCAGCATTTT.